This TCR beta chain was documented in a study of blood T cell repertoires in COVID-19. Study-wide background: PBMCs, B-cell-depleted T cells, or T cells were the source of the cDNA or gDNA that made up the material.

Using immunoSEQ multiplex PCR, the repertoire was profiled, and TCRdb retains in-frame clones only, with some absent. The sample contains 87,000 or so clones, roughly 87% of which appear only once. This CDR3 is 15 amino acids long. The V gene's germline CDR1 is MDHEN and CDR2 SYDVKM. Trimming stripped 1 base from V and 2 bases from J, with 10 bases between. This clone appeared a single time. Patients of the Seattle cohort, enrolled during active infection, were followed longitudinally. Sequencing was carried out using peripheral blood. The chain combines TRBV28 with TRBJ2-3; maybe TRBD2 (5 bases). This receptor was identified in a man younger than 30 with COVID-19, enrolled during active disease. CDR3 DNA sequence: TGTGCCAGCAGTTTATTTTTCGGGGACACAGATACGCAGTATTTT. Its protein is CASSLFFGDTDTQYF.